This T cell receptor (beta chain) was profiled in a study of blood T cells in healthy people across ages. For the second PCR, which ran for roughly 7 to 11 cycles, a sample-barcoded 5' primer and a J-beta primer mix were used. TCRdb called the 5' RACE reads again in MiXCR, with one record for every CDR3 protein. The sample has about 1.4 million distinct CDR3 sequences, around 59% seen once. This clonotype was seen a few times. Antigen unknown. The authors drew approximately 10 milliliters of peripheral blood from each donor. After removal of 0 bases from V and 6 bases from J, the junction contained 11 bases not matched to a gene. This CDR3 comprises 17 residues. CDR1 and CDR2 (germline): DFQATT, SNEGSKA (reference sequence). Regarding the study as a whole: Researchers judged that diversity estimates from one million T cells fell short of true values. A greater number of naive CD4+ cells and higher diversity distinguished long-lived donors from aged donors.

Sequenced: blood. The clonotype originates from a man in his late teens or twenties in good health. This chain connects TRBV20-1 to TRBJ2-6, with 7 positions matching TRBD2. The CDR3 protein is CSARDPSGAFLANVLTF. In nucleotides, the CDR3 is TGCAGTGCTAGAGACCCTAGCGGCGCTTTTTTGGCCAACGTCCTGACTTTC.